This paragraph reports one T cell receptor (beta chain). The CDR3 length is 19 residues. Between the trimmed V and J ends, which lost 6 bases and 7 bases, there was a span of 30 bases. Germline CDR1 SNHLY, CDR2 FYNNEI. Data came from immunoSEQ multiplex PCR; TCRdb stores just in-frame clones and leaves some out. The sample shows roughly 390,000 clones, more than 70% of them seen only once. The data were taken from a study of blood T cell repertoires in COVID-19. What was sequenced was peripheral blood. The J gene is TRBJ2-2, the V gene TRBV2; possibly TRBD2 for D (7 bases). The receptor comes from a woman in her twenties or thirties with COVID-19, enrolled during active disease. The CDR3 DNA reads TGTGCCAGCAGACTACAGGGTGGGGCGGGAGTGGGCCTTGGCGGGGAGCTGTTTTTT. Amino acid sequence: CASRLQGGAGVGLGGELFF.